The clone carrying this TCR beta chain came up once. Clones were sequenced by immunoSEQ multiplex PCR, and TCRdb holds only the in-frame ones, with some missing. The data hold 240,000 or so clones, with 70% to 85% observed a single time. This record belongs to a study of blood T cell repertoires in COVID-19. Background on the study: The samples span acute and convalescent COVID-19 from the United States, Italy and Spain.

The length of the CDR3 is 15 residues. V and J are TRBV21-1 and TRBJ1-4; the table's D gene call, TRBD1, was not cross checked with the DNA. TRBV21-1 is a pseudogene segment. The sequenced sample consisted of peripheral blood. This sequence was found in a woman aged 80 or over with acute or convalescent COVID-19. The CDR3 region is CASSKTQGAGEKLFF. The DNA of the CDR3 is TGTGCCAGCAGCAAAACACAGGGGGCTGGGGAAAAACTGTTTTTT.